The 8 T cell receptor beta chains listed next were all sequenced from one sample in a study of T cell repertoires in cytomegalovirus infection. TCRdb independently ran MiXCR on the reads; one entry per CDR3 protein. The data contain fewer than 200,000 distinct CDR3 sequences, approximately 14% of them singletons. Sequencing was performed on PBMCs. These receptor sequences come from a human donor in good health (CMV status not recorded). Some clones in this sample may be carry-over from other donors' samples.

This clonotype appeared many times. The chain uses TRBV5-6 and TRBJ2-1; 7 nucleotides agree with TRBD1. The CDR3 extends over 16 amino acids. The V and J ends lost 4 bases and 0 bases, in that order; junction bases with no gene match: 7. Germline V gene data show CDR1 as SGHDT and CDR2 as YYEEEE. The CDR3 sequence: CASSRPRGNSYNEQFF. In DNA, the CDR3 is TGTGCCAGCAGCCGTCCCAGGGGGAACTCCTACAATGAGCAGTTCTTC.

The genes are TRBV29-1 and TRBJ2-7; no clear D gene. CDR1 is SQVTM, CDR2 ANQGSEA, per germline. Trimming left V 7 bases short and J 0 bases short, with 7 bases between. This CDR3 is built from 11 residues. CDR3 region: CSARLSYEQYF. The CDR3 region has the DNA TGCAGCGCGCGTCTCTCCTACGAGCAGTACTTC.

This clonotype was seen ten or more times. This chain uses TRBV6-1 with TRBJ1-2; 9 positions agree with TRBD1. J gave up 4 bases and V 5 bases, and 8 bases lay outside the gene matches. This CDR3 contains 15 residues. CDR1 and CDR2 from the germline V gene are MNHNS and SASEGT. The CDR3 loop reads CASSHGQGNGYGYTF. DNA of the CDR3: TGTGCCAGCAGTCACGGACAGGGGAACGGCTATGGCTACACCTTC.

This clonotype was observed a few times. The chain employs TRBV4-1 and TRBJ2-3; 8 bases align to TRBD1. From germline, CDR1 is MGHRA and CDR2 YSYEKL. This CDR3 region has 16 residues. J was trimmed by 5 bases and V by 5 bases; bases with no gene match: 12. Here the CDR3 reads CASSFLAGGGGDTQYF. The CDR3 bases are TGCGCCAGCAGCTTCCTCGCAGGGGGCGGAGGAGATACGCAGTATTTT.

On this clonotype itself: This may be a read error, as it is one base from a much larger clone. This chain links TRBV7-2 with TRBJ2-1, with a tentative D call TRBD2 (6 bases). The CDR3 sequence is 14 residues long. The V gene's germline CDR1 is SGHTA and CDR2 FQGNSA. CDR3 in amino acids: CACSLDGGYNEQFF. In DNA form, the CDR3 reads TGTGCCTGCAGCTTAGACGGGGGTTACAATGAGCAGTTCTTC. The full variable domain, rest sourced from reference TRBV7-2 and TRBJ2-1, is GAGVSQSPSNKVTEKGKDVELRCDPISGHTALYWYRQSLGQGLEFLIYFQGNSAPDKSGLPSDRFSAERTGGSVSTLTIQRTQQEDSAVYLCACSLDGGYNEQFFGPGTRLTVL.

This clonotype was detected many times. The CDR3 loop reads CASSLEGASNTGELFF. In nucleotides, the CDR3 is TGTGCCAGCAGCTTGGAGGGGGCATCGAACACCGGGGAGCTGTTTTTT. This chain links TRBV5-4 with TRBJ2-2; TRBD1 agrees at 7 bases. The V and J ends lost 0 bases and 0 bases, in that order; junction bases with no gene match: 2. The length of the CDR3 is 16 residues. CDR1 and CDR2 (germline): SGHNT, YYREEE (reference sequence).

This clonotype appeared many times. The rearrangement uses TRBV7-9 and TRBJ2-7; 8 bases map to TRBD2. The CDR3 spans 14 residues. The germline V gene encodes CDR1 SEHNR and CDR2 FQNEAQ (reference sequence). Unmatched junction bases numbered 5, after V lost 4 bases and J lost 3 bases. In DNA, the CDR3 is TGTGCCAGCAGCTCTTCCCGGGGGGGCTACGAGCAGTACTTC. Amino acids: CASSSSRGGYEQYF.

Regarding this clonotype: This CDR3 is missing its conserved last phenylalanine or tryptophan, likely due to a read error. The DNA is left out, because the CDR3 cannot be placed on it with certainty; the CDR3 is given as TCRdb lists it. The rearrangement uses TRBV28 and TRBJ2-1; TRBD1 is the table's D call and was not checked against the DNA. The CDR3 spans 15 amino acids, including both terminal residues. CDR1 MDHEN and CDR2 SYDVKM come from the germline V gene. The CDR3 loop is CASSNLGRGLPRLGT.